These T cell receptor beta chains were read from a single sample in a study of T-cell memory formation after mild COVID-19. TCRdb reanalysed the 5' RACE reads using MiXCR and keeps one entry per CDR3 protein. Of 270,000 or so distinct CDR3 sequences listed, approximately 19% are singletons. Sequences were obtained from PBMCs or a T cell subset sorted from them (not recorded which). Receptor source: a man aged 18 to 29 who had mild COVID-19 (a few samples of this study predate the infection). Cell type and time point are not known. The CDR3 runs from the conserved cysteine through the conserved F or W. D genes are given only for firm matches. Rows may omit the clone size; those that give it use once, few, many or a size class.

d_gene: TRBD1
j_gene: TRBJ2-1
abundance: few
v_gene: TRBV28
CDR3nt: TGTGCCAGCAACCAGGGGGCTTTTGAGCAGTTCTTC
CDR3aa: CASNQGAFEQFF

d_gene: .
j_gene: TRBJ1-2
abundance: .
v_gene: TRBV14
CDR3nt: TGTGCCAGCAGCCAAGTCGGGAGAACAAACTATGGCTACACCTTC
CDR3aa: CASSQVGRTNYGYTF

d_gene: TRBD2
j_gene: TRBJ2-3
abundance: .
v_gene: TRBV27
CDR3nt: TGTGCCAGCAGTTTCAGCGGGGGGGCCCCAGATACGCAGTATTTT
CDR3aa: CASSFSGGAPDTQYF

d_gene: TRBD1
j_gene: TRBJ2-1
abundance: .
v_gene: TRBV7-6
CDR3nt: TGTGCCAGCAGCAACCAGGGGGACTCCTACAATGAGCAGTTCTTC
CDR3aa: CASSNQGDSYNEQFF

d_gene: .
j_gene: TRBJ2-5
abundance: .
v_gene: TRBV5-6
CDR3nt: TGTGCCAGCAGCTTGGGAGGGGGGCCGGAGACCCAGTACTTC
CDR3aa: CASSLGGGPETQYF

d_gene: TRBD1
j_gene: TRBJ1-4
abundance: many
v_gene: TRBV4-2
CDR3nt: TGTGCCAGCAGCCAAGATCGGGACAGGGGGAGTGAAAAACTGTTTTTT
CDR3aa: CASSQDRDRGSEKLFF

d_gene: TRBD2
j_gene: TRBJ2-3
abundance: .
v_gene: TRBV7-6
CDR3nt: TGTGCCAGCAGCTTAGCGCGGAGCGGGGGGGCCACAGATACGCAGTATTTT
CDR3aa: CASSLARSGGATDTQYF

d_gene: TRBD1
j_gene: TRBJ2-1
abundance: .
v_gene: TRBV15
CDR3nt: TGTGCCACCAGCAGAGGTGGGACAGGGGCTGTCAATGAGCAGTTCTTC
CDR3aa: CATSRGGTGAVNEQFF

d_gene: .
j_gene: TRBJ1-6
abundance: many
v_gene: TRBV5-1
CDR3nt: TGCGCCAGCAGCTTGGAGGCTGGGGGGAGTTATTCACCCCTCCACTTT
CDR3aa: CASSLEAGGSYSPLHF

d_gene: TRBD1
j_gene: TRBJ2-4
abundance: .
v_gene: TRBV2
CDR3nt: TGTGCCAGCAGGGCCGGGACAGGGGGAGACATTCAGTACTTC
CDR3aa: CASRAGTGGDIQYF

d_gene: TRBD2
j_gene: TRBJ2-3
abundance: .
v_gene: TRBV11-2
CDR3nt: TGTGCCAGCAGCCGCTTAAGGCGGGGGGTTCTAGATACGCAGTATTTT
CDR3aa: CASSRLRRGVLDTQYF

d_gene: .
j_gene: TRBJ2-6
abundance: many
v_gene: TRBV5-5
CDR3nt: TGTGCCAGCAGCTTAAGCTCTGGGGCCAACGTCCTGACTTTC
CDR3aa: CASSLSSGANVLTF

d_gene: TRBD1
j_gene: TRBJ2-3
abundance: .
v_gene: TRBV5-1
CDR3nt: TGCGCCAGCAGCCTGACAGGGGGGGACACAGATACGCAGTATTTT
CDR3aa: CASSLTGGDTDTQYF

d_gene: TRBD2
j_gene: TRBJ2-2
abundance: few
v_gene: TRBV4-2
CDR3nt: TGTGCCAGCAGCAAAACCGGGACTAGCGGGACCGGGGAGCTGTTTTTT
CDR3aa: CASSKTGTSGTGELFF

d_gene: TRBD1
j_gene: TRBJ1-3
abundance: .
v_gene: TRBV7-2
CDR3nt: TGTGCCAGCAGCTTAGGGGGAACAGGGGGCCGGACCATATATTTT
CDR3aa: CASSLGGTGGRTIYF

d_gene: .
j_gene: TRBJ2-5
abundance: .
v_gene: TRBV7-8
CDR3nt: TGTGCCAGCAGCTTAGATCCAGGCGCAGAGACCCAGTACTTC
CDR3aa: CASSLDPGAETQYF

d_gene: TRBD2
j_gene: TRBJ2-3
abundance: .
v_gene: TRBV12-3/TRBV12-4
CDR3nt: TGTGCCAGCAGTCTATACCTAGCGGGGGGCAATACGCAGTATTTT
CDR3aa: CASSLYLAGGNTQYF

d_gene: .
j_gene: TRBJ2-5
abundance: few
v_gene: TRBV5-1
CDR3nt: TGCGCCAGCAGCTTAGGGACAAGAGAGCAAGAGACCCAGTACTTC
CDR3aa: CASSLGTREQETQYF

d_gene: .
j_gene: TRBJ2-1
abundance: many
v_gene: TRBV7-2
CDR3nt: TGTGCCAGCAGTTCCCGGCCAAGCTCCTACAATGAGCAGTTCTTC
CDR3aa: CASSSRPSSYNEQFF

d_gene: .
j_gene: TRBJ2-1
abundance: few
v_gene: TRBV12-3/TRBV12-4
CDR3nt: TGTGCCAGTGTGGACTTAACTTACAATGAGCAGTTCTTC
CDR3aa: CASVDLTYNEQFF

d_gene: .
j_gene: TRBJ1-6
abundance: few
v_gene: TRBV6-5
CDR3nt: TGTGCCAGCAGTTACGGCGGCTTGTGGTCACCCCTCCACTTT
CDR3aa: CASSYGGLWSPLHF

d_gene: .
j_gene: TRBJ1-3
abundance: many
v_gene: TRBV7-2
CDR3nt: TGTGCCAGCAGCTTGTCGGGGGCTGGAAACACCATATATTTT
CDR3aa: CASSLSGAGNTIYF

d_gene: TRBD2
j_gene: TRBJ2-2
abundance: many
v_gene: TRBV12-3/TRBV12-4
CDR3nt: TGTGCCAGCAGGACTAGCGGCTCGAACACCGGGGAGCTGTTTTTT
CDR3aa: CASRTSGSNTGELFF

d_gene: TRBD2
j_gene: TRBJ2-2
abundance: few
v_gene: TRBV7-9
CDR3nt: TGTGCCAGCAGCCTACAGGCGGGAGACACCGGGGAGCTGTTTTTT
CDR3aa: CASSLQAGDTGELFF

d_gene: .
j_gene: TRBJ1-6
abundance: .
v_gene: TRBV5-5
CDR3nt: TGTGCCAGCAGCTTCCTTACAGGAACTATCTCCTATAATTCACCCCTCCACTTT
CDR3aa: CASSFLTGTISYNSPLHF

d_gene: .
j_gene: TRBJ2-1
abundance: many
v_gene: TRBV5-1
CDR3nt: TGCGCCAGCAGCCATAGATTCGACGGGAATGAGCAGTTCTTC
CDR3aa: CASSHRFDGNEQFF

d_gene: .
j_gene: TRBJ1-1
abundance: .
v_gene: TRBV7-9
CDR3nt: TGTGCCAGCAGCTCCCAGGAGGACACTGAAGCTTTCTTT
CDR3aa: CASSSQEDTEAFF

d_gene: .
j_gene: TRBJ1-3
abundance: .
v_gene: TRBV2
CDR3nt: TGTGCCAGCAATTCAGGGCTTGGGAACACCATATATTTT
CDR3aa: CASNSGLGNTIYF

d_gene: TRBD2
j_gene: TRBJ2-7
abundance: .
v_gene: TRBV7-2
CDR3nt: TGTGCCAGCAGGCCCGGACTAGCGGACACCTACGAGCAGTACTTC
CDR3aa: CASRPGLADTYEQYF

d_gene: .
j_gene: TRBJ1-1
abundance: once
v_gene: TRBV12-3/TRBV12-4
CDR3nt: TGTGCCAGCACCCTAGGGGGGGGGAACACTGAAGCTTTCTTT
CDR3aa: CASTLGGGNTEAFF

d_gene: .
j_gene: TRBJ1-5
abundance: .
v_gene: TRBV12-3/TRBV12-4
CDR3nt: TGTGCCAGCAGTTTCTTCGGCAGCAGGAATCAGCCCCAGCATTTT
CDR3aa: CASSFFGSRNQPQHF

d_gene: TRBD1
j_gene: TRBJ1-2
abundance: many
v_gene: TRBV6-6
CDR3nt: TGTGCCATCTCCGTAGGGGGCGATGGCTACACCTTC
CDR3aa: CAISVGGDGYTF

d_gene: .
j_gene: TRBJ2-3
abundance: .
v_gene: TRBV7-9
CDR3nt: TGTGCCAGCAGCTTAGAAATGGATACGCAGTATTTT
CDR3aa: CASSLEMDTQYF

d_gene: .
j_gene: TRBJ1-5
abundance: .
v_gene: TRBV6-2/TRBV6-3
CDR3nt: TGTGCCAGCAGTTACTCGGAAGGGCAGCCCCAGCATTTT
CDR3aa: CASSYSEGQPQHF

d_gene: .
j_gene: TRBJ2-3
abundance: few
v_gene: TRBV10-3
CDR3nt: TGTGCCATCAGTGGGGCAGATACGCAGTATTTT
CDR3aa: CAISGADTQYF

d_gene: .
j_gene: TRBJ1-6
abundance: .
v_gene: TRBV7-9
CDR3nt: TGTGCCAGCAGCTCCGATGAGGGTGGCGGTAATTCACCCCTCCACTTT
CDR3aa: CASSSDEGGGNSPLHF

d_gene: .
j_gene: TRBJ1-2
abundance: .
v_gene: TRBV12-3/TRBV12-4
CDR3nt: TGTGCCACCTCGCCGAGGGATAGCTATGGCTACACCTTC
CDR3aa: CATSPRDSYGYTF

d_gene: TRBD1
j_gene: TRBJ2-1
abundance: few
v_gene: TRBV18
CDR3nt: TGTGCCAGCTCGCCAGACAGGGATGAGCAGTTCTTC
CDR3aa: CASSPDRDEQFF

d_gene: .
j_gene: TRBJ1-4
abundance: few
v_gene: TRBV4-3
CDR3nt: TGCGCCAGCAGCCGACAGTTACCTGCAACTAATGAAAAACTGTTTTTT
CDR3aa: CASSRQLPATNEKLFF

d_gene: .
j_gene: TRBJ2-1
abundance: .
v_gene: TRBV11-2
CDR3nt: TGTGCCAGCAACTCCCACCGCAATGAGCAGTTCTTC
CDR3aa: CASNSHRNEQFF

d_gene: TRBD2
j_gene: TRBJ2-2
abundance: few
v_gene: TRBV7-2
CDR3nt: TGTGCCAGCAGCTTAAGCCGGGGGGAAGCCGGGGAGCTGTTTTTT
CDR3aa: CASSLSRGEAGELFF

d_gene: .
j_gene: TRBJ2-5
abundance: many
v_gene: TRBV7-6
CDR3nt: TGTGCCAGCAGCTTAGGCCGGCAAGAGACCCAGTACTTC
CDR3aa: CASSLGRQETQYF

d_gene: TRBD1
j_gene: TRBJ2-7
abundance: few
v_gene: TRBV6-5
CDR3nt: TGTGCCAGCAGCAGGACAGGGGAAGGCTACGAGCAGTACTTC
CDR3aa: CASSRTGEGYEQYF

d_gene: .
j_gene: TRBJ2-3
abundance: .
v_gene: TRBV4-1
CDR3nt: TGCGCCAGCAGCCAACCAGAGAGATCTAGCACAGATACGCAGTATTTT
CDR3aa: CASSQPERSSTDTQYF

d_gene: .
j_gene: TRBJ2-7
abundance: few
v_gene: TRBV12-3/TRBV12-4
CDR3nt: TGTGCCAGCAGTTTAACAGGCCGCGAGCAGTACTTC
CDR3aa: CASSLTGREQYF

d_gene: TRBD2
j_gene: TRBJ2-1
abundance: few
v_gene: TRBV4-1
CDR3nt: TGCGCCAGCAGCCAGTTGACTAGCGGGGGGGCGAGGAATGAGCAGTTCTTC
CDR3aa: CASSQLTSGGARNEQFF

d_gene: .
j_gene: TRBJ1-5
abundance: .
v_gene: TRBV4-1
CDR3nt: TGCGCCAGCAGACAACGAAACGGGGGACATCAGCCCCAGCATTTT
CDR3aa: CASRQRNGGHQPQHF

d_gene: .
j_gene: TRBJ2-3
abundance: .
v_gene: TRBV5-8
CDR3nt: TGTGCCAGCAGCTTAGGGGGGGTCTCTTCCACAGATACGCAGTATTTT
CDR3aa: CASSLGGVSSTDTQYF

d_gene: TRBD1
j_gene: TRBJ2-5
abundance: many
v_gene: TRBV10-2
CDR3nt: TGCGCCAGCAGCGACAGGGACAGGGGAGGAGAGACCCAGTACTTC
CDR3aa: CASSDRDRGGETQYF

d_gene: .
j_gene: TRBJ2-7
abundance: .
v_gene: TRBV18
CDR3nt: TGTGCCAGCTCATCAGGGATTTACGAGCAGTACTTC
CDR3aa: CASSSGIYEQYF

d_gene: TRBD1
j_gene: TRBJ2-5
abundance: .
v_gene: TRBV5-1
CDR3nt: TGCGCCAGCAGCTTCCCACAGGGGGCTGGAGAGACCCAGTACTTC
CDR3aa: CASSFPQGAGETQYF